A selection of T cell receptor beta chains follows, all from one sample in a study of technical replicates of blood from several donors. The data were produced by immunoSEQ multiplex PCR, yet TCRdb's version contains in-frame clones alone and is incomplete. The sample lists around 70,000 clones, roughly 94% seen once, with 0.39% in the top ten. Material: T cells isolated from PBMCs. These receptors were obtained from a human donor in good health. CDR3s include the opening cysteine and the closing phenylalanine or tryptophan. A D gene is named only where the DNA matches it firmly. Expanded clones are given a class, and other clones once, few, many or no size at all.

j_call clone_size d_call v_call cdr3_aa cdr3_nt
TRBJ2-2 few TRBD2 TRBV4-2 CASSQGLAGVNGGELFF TGTGCCAGCAGCCAAGGGCTAGCGGGAGTTAATGGCGGGGAGCTGTTTTTT
TRBJ2-5 . . TRBV5-1 CASSHRSGTAETQYF TGCGCCAGCAGCCACCGATCCGGGACTGCAGAGACCCAGTACTTC
TRBJ2-2 . TRBD1 TRBV29-1 CSVEENRQGVVGTGELFF TGCAGCGTTGAAGAAAACAGACAGGGGGTGGTGGGCACCGGGGAGCTGTTTTTT
TRBJ1-1 . . TRBV7-2 CASSFGITTEAFF TGTGCCAGCAGCTTCGGGATAACTACTGAAGCTTTCTTT
TRBJ2-2 . TRBD1 TRBV7-3 CASSSLDRAGELFF TGTGCCAGCAGCTCCTTAGACAGGGCCGGGGAGCTGTTTTTT
TRBJ2-5 . . TRBV30 CAWSVGQQETQYF TGTGCCTGGAGTGTAGGACAGCAAGAGACCCAGTACTTC
TRBJ1-4 . . TRBV4-1 CASSQEGMTFGANEKLFF TGCGCCAGCAGCCAAGAAGGGATGACATTCGGGGCTAATGAAAAACTGTTTTTT
TRBJ2-5 . . TRBV11-3 CASSLYPVETQYF TGTGCCAGCAGCTTATACCCAGTCGAGACCCAGTACTTC
TRBJ2-5 . TRBD1 TRBV9 CASSVVDRGPQETQYF TGTGCCAGCAGCGTAGTGGACAGGGGGCCCCAAGAGACCCAGTACTTC
TRBJ2-7 . TRBD2 TRBV27 CASSFSAGVILYEQYF TGTGCCAGCAGTTTTTCAGCGGGAGTCATTCTGTACGAGCAGTACTTC
TRBJ1-5 . . TRBV23-1 CASSLGPGESNQPQHF TGCGCCAGCAGTCTCGGCCCGGGGGAGAGCAATCAGCCCCAGCATTTT
TRBJ2-3 once TRBD1 TRBV6-5 CASSYSQGGTDTQYF TGTGCCAGCAGTTACTCCCAGGGGGGCACAGATACGCAGTATTTT
TRBJ1-4 . . TRBV6-6 CASSYRQDDEKLFF TGTGCCAGCAGTTACAGGCAGGATGATGAAAAACTGTTTTTT
TRBJ1-2 . TRBD1 TRBV4-1 CASSQDHKTGARGYTF TGCGCCAGCAGCCAAGATCATAAGACAGGGGCTCGAGGCTACACCTTC
TRBJ1-4 . . TRBV19 CASSIGQDNEKLFF TGTGCCAGTAGTATAGGACAGGATAATGAAAAACTGTTTTTT
TRBJ2-3 once . TRBV11-2 CASSPTVTDTQYF TGTGCCAGCAGCCCTACCGTCACAGATACGCAGTATTTT
TRBJ1-1 . . TRBV27 CASSLGHIVNTEAFF TGTGCCAGCAGTTTGGGACATATCGTGAACACTGAAGCTTTCTTT
TRBJ2-7 . . TRBV6-1 CACRSRGEQYF TGTGCCTGCAGAAGCAGGGGCGAGCAGTACTTC
TRBJ1-1 . TRBD1 TRBV5-4 CASSLNKGAMAEAFF TGTGCCAGCAGCTTGAACAAGGGGGCGATGGCTGAAGCTTTCTTT
TRBJ1-3 . TRBD1 TRBV10-3 CAISEGQGLSGNTIYF TGTGCCATCAGTGAGGGACAGGGACTCTCTGGAAACACCATATATTTT
TRBJ2-7 . . TRBV5-1 CASSLAPLDEQYF TGCGCCAGCAGCTTGGCCCCACTGGACGAGCAGTACTTC
TRBJ1-2 . TRBD1 TRBV11-3 CASSLGSGDRDYGYTF TGTGCCAGCAGCTTAGGGTCAGGGGACAGAGACTATGGCTACACCTTC
TRBJ1-2 . . TRBV9 CASSVETRAGGYGYTF TGTGCCAGCAGCGTAGAGACTAGGGCAGGCGGATATGGCTACACCTTC
TRBJ2-2 . TRBD1 TRBV5-1 CASSLRPGQTNTGELFF TGCGCCAGCAGCTTGAGACCGGGACAGACAAACACCGGGGAGCTGTTTTTT
TRBJ2-1 . . TRBV7-2 CASSLAGSSYNEQFF TGTGCCAGCAGCTTGGCAGGTAGCTCCTACAATGAGCAGTTCTTC
TRBJ2-7 . TRBD2 TRBV5-4 CASSFRGLEQYEQYF TGTGCCAGCAGCTTTCGGGGACTAGAACAGTACGAGCAGTACTTC
TRBJ2-7 once . TRBV5-6 CASSFRVPYEQYF TGTGCCAGCAGCTTCCGAGTCCCCTACGAGCAGTACTTC
TRBJ2-7 . . TRBV6-4 CASTLPLRRDSPLMYRYF TGTGCCAGCACCCTACCTCTCAGACGGGACTCCCCCCTGATGTATCGGTACTTC
TRBJ1-4 . TRBD1 TRBV5-6 CASSFRDRANEKLFF TGTGCCAGCAGCTTCAGGGACAGGGCTAATGAAAAACTGTTTTTT
TRBJ2-7 . TRBD1 TRBV7-6 CASSLQDRGHDEQYF TGTGCCAGCAGCTTACAGGACAGGGGGCATGACGAGCAGTACTTC
TRBJ2-7 . TRBD2 TRBV10-3 CAIKSGTSGISSYEQYF TGTGCCATCAAATCCGGGACTAGCGGGATTTCCTCCTACGAGCAGTACTTC
TRBJ1-2 . TRBD1 TRBV27 CASSLWTGAEYGYTF TGTGCCAGCAGTCTCTGGACAGGGGCAGAGTATGGCTACACCTTC
TRBJ2-1 once TRBD1 TRBV10-3 CAIRPGTDGNEQFF TGTGCCATCAGACCCGGGACAGATGGAAATGAGCAGTTCTTC
TRBJ2-7 . TRBD1 TRBV5-6 CASSFGTGYDEQYF TGTGCCAGCAGCTTCGGGACAGGGTACGACGAGCAGTACTTC
TRBJ1-4 . TRBD1 TRBV7-9 CASSARDRIEKLFF TGTGCCAGCAGCGCGAGGGACAGGATAGAAAAACTGTTTTTT
TRBJ1-2 once . TRBV28 CASSPRWAYGYTF TGTGCCAGCAGTCCTCGGTGGGCCTATGGCTACACCTTC
TRBJ1-4 . TRBD1 TRBV28 CASSLPGQGVEKLFF TGTGCCAGCAGTCTACCGGGACAGGGGGTTGAAAAACTGTTTTTT
TRBJ2-3 . TRBD2 TRBV30 CAWTSGIKDTQYF TGTGCCTGGACTAGCGGAATTAAGGATACGCAGTATTTT
TRBJ1-4 . . TRBV7-8 CAIAQGGKLFF TGTGCCATCGCACAGGGAGGGAAACTGTTTTTT
TRBJ1-5 . . TRBV4-1 CASSQEWARVSSNQPQHF TGCGCCAGCAGCCAAGAATGGGCCAGGGTTAGTAGCAATCAGCCCCAGCATTTT
TRBJ1-2 . . TRBV5-4 CASSLSGFWGYTF TGTGCCAGCAGCTTAAGCGGGTTCTGGGGCTACACCTTC
TRBJ1-1 . . TRBV27 CASSPVRGGTEAFF TGTGCCAGCAGTCCCGTCCGGGGAGGGACTGAAGCTTTCTTT
TRBJ2-7 . TRBD1 TRBV28 CASSLTGDEQYF TGTGCCAGCAGCTTGACAGGGGACGAGCAGTACTTC
TRBJ2-7 . TRBD2 TRBV6-5 CASSYSGIAGDEQYF TGTGCCAGCAGTTACTCGGGGATAGCGGGAGACGAGCAGTACTTC
TRBJ2-4 . . TRBV10-3 CAISGGESGPPHF TGTGCCATCAGTGGCGGCGAGAGCGGGCCGCCCCACTTC
TRBJ1-4 . . TRBV19 CASSRGGQWSEKLFF TGTGCCAGTAGTAGAGGAGGACAGTGGAGTGAAAAACTGTTTTTT
TRBJ1-1 . . TRBV7-3 CASSPEDSATEAFF TGTGCCAGCAGCCCCGAGGACAGTGCCACTGAAGCTTTCTTT
TRBJ1-5 . . TRBV6-6 CASQGDSNQPQHF TGTGCCAGCCAAGGGGATAGCAATCAGCCCCAGCATTTT
TRBJ2-1 . TRBD2 TRBV13 CASTYKDRTSGFTYNEQFF TGTGCCAGCACCTACAAGGACCGGACTAGCGGGTTTACCTACAATGAGCAGTTCTTC
TRBJ1-2 . . TRBV4-3 CASSQDSQLYGYTF TGCGCCAGCAGCCAAGATTCACAGCTTTATGGCTACACCTTC
TRBJ2-5 . TRBD1 TRBV27 CASRITGEETQYF TGTGCCAGCAGGATCACAGGGGAAGAGACCCAGTACTTC
TRBJ2-7 . TRBD1 TRBV19 CASSVLDRAGPYEQYF TGTGCCAGTAGTGTCCTGGACAGGGCAGGCCCCTACGAGCAGTACTTC
TRBJ1-5 . TRBD1 TRBV28 CASSPTGEIQPQHF TGTGCCAGCAGTCCTACAGGGGAAATTCAGCCCCAGCATTTT
TRBJ2-1 . . TRBV4-1 CASSQVGTATYNEQFF TGCGCCAGCAGCCAAGTAGGGACTGCAACCTACAATGAGCAGTTCTTC
TRBJ2-3 . . TRBV28 CASSLSPLTTTDTQYF TGTGCCAGCAGTTTGTCCCCACTCACTACCACAGATACGCAGTATTTT